Sequencing of this T cell receptor (beta chain) was carried out in a study of T cells in Graves' hyperthyroidism and ophthalmopathy. Amplification of TCR beta CDR3 regions was performed using RNA transcripts as template. TCR CDR3 regions were first amplified by RT-PCR with HTBI primers. One entry per CDR3 protein, called by TCRdb with MiXCR from the multiplex PCR reads. The table has fewer than 900,000 distinct CDR3 sequences, about 19% seen once. This clonotype was counted ten times or more. The germline V gene encodes CDR1 SGHAT and CDR2 FQNNGV. The CDR3 is made up of 15 amino acids. Germline trimming cut 4 bases from V and 7 bases from J; bases unmatched to any gene: 13. Those with hyperthyroidism were 18 to 65 years old, newly diagnosed, and ill for under 2 months. It was 8 to 10 ml of fresh peripheral blood that supplied the PBMCs.

This chain connects TRBV11-2 to TRBJ2-7; the match to TRBD2 covers 7 bases. Sequencing was carried out using blood. The clonotype originates from a woman in her forties or fifties with Graves' hyperthyroidism that later progressed to Graves' ophthalmopathy. The CDR3 loop is CASSSSGTNSGEQYF. The CDR3, as DNA: TGTGCCAGCAGCTCATCCGGGACTAACTCGGGGGAGCAGTACTTC.